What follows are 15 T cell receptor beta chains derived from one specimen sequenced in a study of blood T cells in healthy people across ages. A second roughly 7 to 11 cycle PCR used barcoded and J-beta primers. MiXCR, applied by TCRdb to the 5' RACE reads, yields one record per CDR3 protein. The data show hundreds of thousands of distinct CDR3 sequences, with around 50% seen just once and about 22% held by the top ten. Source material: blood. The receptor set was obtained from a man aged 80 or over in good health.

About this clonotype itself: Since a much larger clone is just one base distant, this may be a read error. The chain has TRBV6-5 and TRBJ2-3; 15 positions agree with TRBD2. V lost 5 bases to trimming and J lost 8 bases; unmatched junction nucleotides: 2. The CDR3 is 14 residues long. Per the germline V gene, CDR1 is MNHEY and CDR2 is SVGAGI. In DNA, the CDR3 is TGTGCCAGCAGTGTGGGACTAGCGGGAGGTACGCAGTATTTT. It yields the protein CASSVGLAGGTQYF.

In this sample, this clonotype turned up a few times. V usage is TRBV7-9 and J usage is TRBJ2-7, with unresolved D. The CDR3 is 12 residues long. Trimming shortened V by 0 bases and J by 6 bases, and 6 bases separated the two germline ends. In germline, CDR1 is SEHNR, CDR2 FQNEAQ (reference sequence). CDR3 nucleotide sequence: TGTGCCAGCAGCTTAGCTCCGCTCGAGCAGTACTTC. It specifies CASSLAPLEQYF.

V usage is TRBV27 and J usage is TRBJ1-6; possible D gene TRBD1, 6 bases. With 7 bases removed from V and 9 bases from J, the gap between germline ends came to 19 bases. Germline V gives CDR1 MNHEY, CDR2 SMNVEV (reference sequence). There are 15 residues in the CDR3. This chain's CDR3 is CASTPQDGGRSPLHF. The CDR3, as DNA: TGTGCCAGCACCCCACAAGACGGGGGGCGTTCACCCCTCCACTTT.

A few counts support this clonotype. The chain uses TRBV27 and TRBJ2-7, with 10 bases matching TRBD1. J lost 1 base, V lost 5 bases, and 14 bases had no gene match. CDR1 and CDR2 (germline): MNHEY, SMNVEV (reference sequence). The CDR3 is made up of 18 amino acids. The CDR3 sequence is CASSQRLPGTGASYEQYF. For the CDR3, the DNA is TGTGCCAGCAGTCAAAGACTCCCGGGGACAGGGGCATCCTACGAGCAGTACTTC.

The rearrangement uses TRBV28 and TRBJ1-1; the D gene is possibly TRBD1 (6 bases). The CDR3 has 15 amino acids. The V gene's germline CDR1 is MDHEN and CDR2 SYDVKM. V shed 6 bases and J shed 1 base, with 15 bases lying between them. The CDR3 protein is CASRPGQIQNTEAFF. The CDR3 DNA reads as TGTGCCAGCAGACCCGGACAGATTCAGAACACTGAAGCTTTCTTT.

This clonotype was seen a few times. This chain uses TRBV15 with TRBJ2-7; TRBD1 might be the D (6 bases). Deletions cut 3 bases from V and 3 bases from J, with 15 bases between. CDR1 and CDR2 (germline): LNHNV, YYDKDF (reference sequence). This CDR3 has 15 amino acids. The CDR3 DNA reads TGTGCCACCAGCAGGGGCACGACAGGAAGCTACGAGCAGTACTTC. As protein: CATSRGTTGSYEQYF.

The CDR3 DNA follows: TGCGCCAGCAGCTTGGCAGGGTTCGATGAGCAGTTCTTC. This translates into CASSLAGFDEQFF. The chain links TRBV5-1 to TRBJ2-1, with a weak D call TRBD1 (5 bases). With 0 bases removed from V and 8 bases from J, the gap between germline ends came to 9 bases. The CDR3 runs to 13 residues. From germline, CDR1 is SGHRS and CDR2 YFSETQ.

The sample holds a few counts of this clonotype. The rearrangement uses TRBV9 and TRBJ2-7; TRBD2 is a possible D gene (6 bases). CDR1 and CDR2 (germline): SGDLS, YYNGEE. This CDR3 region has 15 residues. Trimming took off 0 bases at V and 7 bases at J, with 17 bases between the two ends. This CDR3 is CASSVVGGPSGEQYF. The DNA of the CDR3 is TGTGCCAGCAGCGTAGTCGGGGGACCTTCGGGGGAGCAGTACTTC.

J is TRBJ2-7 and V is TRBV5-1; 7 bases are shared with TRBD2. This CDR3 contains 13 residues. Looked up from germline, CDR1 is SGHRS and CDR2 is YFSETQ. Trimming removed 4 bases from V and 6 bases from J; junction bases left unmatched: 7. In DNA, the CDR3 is TGCGCCAGCAGCGTGGACGGCGGGAGCGAGCAGTACTTC. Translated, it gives CASSVDGGSEQYF.

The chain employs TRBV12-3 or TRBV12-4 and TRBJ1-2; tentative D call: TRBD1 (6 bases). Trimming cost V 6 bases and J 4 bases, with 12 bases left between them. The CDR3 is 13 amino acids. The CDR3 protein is CASRPGQIYGYTF. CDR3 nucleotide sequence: TGTGCCAGCAGGCCTGGACAGATCTATGGCTACACCTTC.

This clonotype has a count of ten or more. CDR3 nucleotide sequence: TGTGCCAGCAGTTACGCCCCGCCGGCGAACGAGCAGTACTTC. Residues: CASSYAPPANEQYF. The genes are TRBV6-6 and TRBJ2-7, with D unclear. CDR3 length: 14 residues. The V end lost 2 bases, the J end lost 5 bases, and 13 bases lay between the germline ends. In germline, CDR1 is MNHNY, CDR2 SVGAGI (reference sequence).

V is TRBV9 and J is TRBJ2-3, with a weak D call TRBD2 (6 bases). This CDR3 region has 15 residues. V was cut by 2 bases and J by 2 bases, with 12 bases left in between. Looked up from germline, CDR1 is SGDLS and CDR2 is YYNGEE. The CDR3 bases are TGTGCCAGCAGCGTTGCGGCTAGCGTCACAGATACGCAGTATTTT. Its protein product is CASSVAASVTDTQYF.

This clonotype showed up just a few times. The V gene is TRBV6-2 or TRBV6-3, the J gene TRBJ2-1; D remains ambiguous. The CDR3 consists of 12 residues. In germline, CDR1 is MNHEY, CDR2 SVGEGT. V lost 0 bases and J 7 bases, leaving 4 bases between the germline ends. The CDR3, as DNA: TGTGCCAGCAGTTACTCACGGAATGAGCAGTTCTTC. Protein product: CASSYSRNEQFF.

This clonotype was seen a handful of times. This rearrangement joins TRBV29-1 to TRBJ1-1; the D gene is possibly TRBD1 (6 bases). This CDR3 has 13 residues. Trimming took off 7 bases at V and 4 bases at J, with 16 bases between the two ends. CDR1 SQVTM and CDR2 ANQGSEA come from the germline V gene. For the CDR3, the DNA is TGCAGCGGGGGGGGCAGGTCTAGCACTGAAGCTTTCTTT. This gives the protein CSGGGRSSTEAFF.

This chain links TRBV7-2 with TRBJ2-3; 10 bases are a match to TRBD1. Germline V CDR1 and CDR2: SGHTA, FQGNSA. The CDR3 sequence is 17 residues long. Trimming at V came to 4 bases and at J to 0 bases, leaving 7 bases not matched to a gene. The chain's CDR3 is CASSSRTGGSSTDTQYF. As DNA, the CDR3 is TGTGCCAGCAGCTCGAGGACAGGGGGTAGTAGCACAGATACGCAGTATTTT.